This T cell receptor (beta chain) originates from a study of blood T cell repertoires in COVID-19. Study information: COVID-19 samples collected from the United States, Italy and Spain covered acute and convalescent phases. The cDNA or gDNA used as material had been derived from T cells, B-cell-depleted T cells, or PBMCs.

In the authors' methods: Amplification with reference gene primers provided the estimates of nucleated cell counts. Method: immunoSEQ multiplex PCR; TCRdb's copy keeps in-frame clones and lacks some. Clone size and the V and J calls come from that table; the DNA yielded D and trimming. This table holds 79,000 or so clones, 75% to 90% found once. The sequence was obtained from a human donor in a cohort sampled during active COVID-19. The material sequenced was peripheral blood.

The CDR3 sequence is CASSRDGAKNIQYF. CDR3 in DNA: TGTGCCAGCAGCCGTGACGGGGCCAAAAACATTCAGTACTTC. The chain recombines TRBV28 with TRBJ2-4; D gene unclear. In germline, CDR1 is MDHEN, CDR2 SYDVKM. V lost 6 bases to trimming and J lost 1 base, with 10 bases between them. This CDR3 contains 14 residues.